The 22 T cell receptor beta chains below were found in one sample sequenced in a study of somatic mutations in cytotoxic T cells in rheumatoid arthritis. This table comes from immunoSEQ multiplex PCR, and its TCRdb copy is limited to in-frame clones, with some not included. The data hold some 30,000 clones, with approximately 86% observed a single time. Sequencing was done on a sample of CD8+ T cells sorted from blood. The receptors originated from an adult with rheumatoid arthritis.

The chain joins TRBV11-2 to TRBJ1-1; D is ambiguous. The CDR3 runs to 15 residues. V was cut by 2 bases and J by 4 bases, with 14 bases left in between. Germline assignment: CDR1 SGHAT and CDR2 FQNNGV. The CDR3 DNA reads TGTGCCAGCAGCTTAATATTGGGAAGCGTCACTGAAGCTTTCTTT. The encoded protein is CASSLILGSVTEAFF.

J is TRBJ2-1 and V is TRBV14; 7 positions match TRBD2. Germline V lookup: CDR1 SGHDN, CDR2 FVKESK. V was clipped by 0 bases and J by 6 bases; unmatched bases: 5. This CDR3 comprises 15 residues. CDR3 bases: TGTGCCAGCAGCCAAGAATGGGGAGGGTCCAATGAGCAGTTCTTC. Translation gives CASSQEWGGSNEQFF.

This chain joins TRBV7-2 and TRBJ2-7; 8 bases are shared with TRBD2. The CDR3 runs to 14 residues. Germline assignment: CDR1 SGHTA and CDR2 FQGNSA. J gave up 2 bases and V 5 bases, and 5 bases lay outside the gene matches. As DNA, the CDR3 is TGTGCCAGCAGCCCGGGACTAGTACCCTACGAGCAGTACTTC. This translates into CASSPGLVPYEQYF.

This clone was observed a single time. The chain is built from TRBV6-5 and TRBJ2-7; 7 nucleotides align to TRBD1. The CDR3 is made up of 13 amino acids. The V gene's germline CDR1 is MNHEY and CDR2 SVGAGI. J gave up 6 bases and V 2 bases, and 4 bases lay outside the gene matches. Here the CDR3 DNA reads TGTGCCAGCAGTTACGGGACAGTCAGCGAGCAGTACTTC. It encodes CASSYGTVSEQYF.

This clone was seen just once. The chain links TRBV2 to TRBJ1-2, with 7 bases aligning to TRBD1. This CDR3 has 16 residues. J was trimmed by 5 bases and V by 5 bases; bases with no gene match: 14. Germline V gene lookup returns CDR1 SNHLY and CDR2 FYNNEI. This CDR3 is CASSSSGGVNIYGYTF. In DNA, the CDR3 is TGTGCCAGCAGTTCTTCAGGGGGAGTGAACATTTATGGCTACACCTTC.

J is TRBJ1-2 and V is TRBV6-1; unclear D gene. The CDR3 is 12 residues long. CDR1 and CDR2 (germline): MNHNS, SASEGT. Trimming pared 4 bases from V and 7 bases from J, leaving 10 bases between. CDR3 coding DNA: TGTGCCAGCAGTGTGGGATTTGCTGGCTACACCTTC. It is translated as CASSVGFAGYTF.

CDR3 bases: TGTGCCAGCAGGGGAGAAGGCTACGAGCAGTACTTC. Its protein is CASRGEGYEQYF. The chain couples TRBV7-9 to TRBJ2-7; D is possibly TRBD2 (5 bases). With 6 bases removed from V and 3 bases from J, the gap between germline ends came to 9 bases. The CDR3 totals 12 residues. Germline V gene lookup returns CDR1 SEHNR and CDR2 FQNEAQ (reference sequence).

The chain combines TRBV5-6 with TRBJ1-1, with D unclear. The germline V gene encodes CDR1 SGHDT and CDR2 YYEEEE. With 1 base removed from V and 4 bases from J, the gap between germline ends came to 11 bases. The CDR3 totals 14 residues. The CDR3: CASSLTIWLTEAFF. Written as DNA, the CDR3 is TGTGCCAGCAGCTTGACGATCTGGCTCACTGAAGCTTTCTTT. The full variable domain, its missing parts supplied by reference TRBV5-6 and TRBJ1-1, is DAGVTQSPTHLIKTRGQQVTLRCSPKSGHDTVSWYQQALGQGPQFIFQYYEEEERQRGNFPDRFSGHQFPNYSSELNVNALLLGDSALYLCASSLTIWLTEAFFGQGTRLTVV.

This rearrangement joins TRBV27 to TRBJ2-1, with 7 bases lining up with TRBD2. Trimming cost V 0 bases and J 9 bases; bases outside gene matches: 2. Germline loops: CDR1 MNHEY, CDR2 SMNVEV (reference sequence). The CDR3 has 13 residues. The CDR3 here is CASSLSGGGEQFF. CDR3 nucleotides: TGTGCCAGCAGTTTATCGGGGGGGGGTGAGCAGTTCTTC.

The chain has TRBV2 and TRBJ2-1; D gene uncertain. The CDR3 consists of 16 residues. Germline V CDR1 and CDR2: SNHLY, FYNNEI. The V gene lost 8 bases and the J gene lost 1 base, with 18 bases spanning the gap. The CDR3 nucleotides are TGTGCCAGCGGCCAACGTAATGGGGTTTCCTACAATGAGCAGTTCTTC. Amino acids: CASGQRNGVSYNEQFF. Looking up the rest from reference TRBV2 and TRBJ2-1 gives the full variable domain: EPEVTQTPSHQVTQMGQEVILRCVPISNHLYFYWYRQILGQKVEFLVSFYNNEISEKSEIFDDQFSVERPDGSNFTLKIRSTKLEDSAMYFCASGQRNGVSYNEQFFGPGTRLTVL.

In its sample, this clone was seen once. J is TRBJ2-3 and V is TRBV7-2; D not resolved. There are 17 residues in the CDR3. Germline loops: CDR1 SGHTA, CDR2 FQGNSA. Trimming took off 3 bases at V and 4 bases at J, with 20 bases between the two ends. CDR3 sequence (DNA): TGTGCCAGCAGCTTTTCGAGGAGTATTCATTTCCCAGATACGCAGTATTTT. Amino acids: CASSFSRSIHFPDTQYF.

This clone has only a few counts. The chain joins TRBV2 to TRBJ1-2; D gene unclear. This CDR3 comprises 14 residues. Trimming shortened V by 2 bases and J by 6 bases, and 13 bases separated the two germline ends. Germline V CDR1 and CDR2: SNHLY, FYNNEI. The CDR3: CASSESAGTDGYTF. Written as DNA, the CDR3 is TGTGCCAGCAGTGAATCCGCAGGAACGGATGGCTACACCTTC.

The V gene is TRBV15, the J gene TRBJ2-2; tentatively, D is TRBD1 (5 bases). This CDR3 contains 17 residues. Trimming pared 0 bases from V and 5 bases from J, leaving 16 bases between. Per germline, CDR1 LNHNV and CDR2 YYDKDF (reference sequence). This chain's CDR3 is CATSREVQAQNTGELFF. Written as DNA, the CDR3 is TGTGCCACCAGCAGAGAAGTACAGGCACAGAATACCGGGGAGCTGTTTTTT.

This chain joins TRBV6-5 and TRBJ1-2; D not certain. CDR1 and CDR2 from the germline V gene are MNHEY and SVGAGI. The CDR3 totals 13 residues. The germline V and J ends were trimmed by 2 bases and 2 bases, with 6 bases remaining between them. The CDR3 reads CASSYDGNYGYTF. The CDR3 DNA sequence: TGTGCCAGCAGTTACGACGGCAACTATGGCTACACCTTC.

V is TRBV28 and J is TRBJ1-3, with D perhaps matching TRBD1 (5 bases). Germline CDR1 reads MDHEN; CDR2 reads SYDVKM. Trimming took 6 bases from V and 4 from J, leaving 22 bases between them. CDR3 length: 17 residues. For the CDR3, the DNA is TGTGCCAGCAGGTCGCTGGTGGCAGGGAACGCCGGAAACACCATATATTTT. As protein: CASRSLVAGNAGNTIYF. Together with reference TRBV28 and TRBJ1-3, the CDR3 gives the full variable domain: DVKVTQSSRYLVKRTGEKVFLECVQDMDHENMFWYRQDPGLGLRLIYFSYDVKMKEKGDIPEGYSVSREKKERFSLILESASTNQTSMYLCASRSLVAGNAGNTIYFGEGSWLTVV.

This clone was seen a handful of times. This chain's CDR3 is CSVRTQGLHGYTF. CDR3 nucleotides: TGCAGCGTTCGCACACAGGGTCTCCATGGCTACACCTTC. This chain uses TRBV29-1 with TRBJ1-2; D is perhaps TRBD1 (6 bases). The CDR3 is 13 residues long. V was trimmed by 5 bases and J by 6 bases, leaving 16 bases between them. Germline assignment: CDR1 SQVTM and CDR2 ANQGSEA. The variable domain in full, completed from reference TRBV29-1 and TRBJ1-2, reads SAVISQKPSRDICQRGTSLTIQCQVDSQVTMMFWYRQQPGQSLTLIATANQGSEATYESGFVIDKFPISRPNLTFSTLTVSNMSPEDSSIYLCSVRTQGLHGYTFGSGTRLTVV.

The chain links TRBV30 to TRBJ2-7; maybe TRBD2 (6 bases). The germline V gene encodes CDR1 GTSNPN and CDR2 SVGIG (reference sequence). The CDR3 contains 14 residues. With 4 bases removed from V and 3 bases from J, the gap between germline ends came to 16 bases. This chain's CDR3 is CAWTPSEGSYEQYF. DNA of the CDR3: TGTGCCTGGACTCCTAGCGAAGGAAGCTACGAGCAGTACTTC.

The chain recombines TRBV9 with TRBJ1-6; 8 bases agree with TRBD1. The CDR3 sequence is 15 residues long. Germline lookup yields CDR1 SGDLS and CDR2 YYNGEE. The ends lost 2 bases at V and 7 bases at J; junction bases unmatched: 5. Here the CDR3 DNA reads TGTGCCAGCAGCGTCACCGGGACAGGCAATTCACCCCTCCACTTT. It translates to CASSVTGTGNSPLHF.

The chain recombines TRBV29-1 with TRBJ1-2; D is possibly TRBD1 (5 bases). Trimming took off 0 bases at V and 6 bases at J, with 14 bases between the two ends. The CDR3 loop spans 14 amino acids. CDR1 and CDR2 (germline): SQVTM, ANQGSEA. The CDR3, as DNA: TGCAGCGTTGAAGAGGGGGGGAGAAAGAATGGCTACACCTTC. Translation gives CSVEEGGRKNGYTF. The whole variable domain, filled in from reference TRBV29-1 and TRBJ1-2, reads SAVISQKPSRDICQRGTSLTIQCQVDSQVTMMFWYRQQPGQSLTLIATANQGSEATYESGFVIDKFPISRPNLTFSTLTVSNMSPEDSSIYLCSVEEGGRKNGYTFGSGTRLTVV.

In DNA form, the CDR3 reads TGTGCCAGCAGCCAGGGACAGGGCTTTCAGCCCCAGCATTTT. Translating it yields CASSQGQGFQPQHF. This chain uses TRBV2 with TRBJ1-5; 9 bases align to TRBD1. This CDR3 region has 14 residues. V shed 6 bases and J 6 bases; nucleotides not matched to a gene: 6. From germline, CDR1 is SNHLY and CDR2 FYNNEI.

The V and J genes are TRBV7-8 and TRBJ1-5, with D hard to call. CDR3 length equals 13 residues. Germline V gene sequence: CDR1 SGHVS, CDR2 FQNEAQ. Deletions cut 8 bases from V and 8 bases from J, with 16 bases between. The CDR3 sequence is CASSTFIREPQHF. CDR3 coding DNA: TGTGCCAGCTCAACCTTTATCCGGGAGCCCCAGCATTTT.

In this sample, this clone turned up once. The chain carries TRBV5-1 and TRBJ1-2; TRBD1 might be the D (6 bases). The V and J ends lost 0 bases and 3 bases respectively, with 12 bases between them. The CDR3 extends over 15 amino acids. Germline CDR1 SGHRS, CDR2 YFSETQ. CDR3 region: CASSLVPGEYYGYTF. In DNA form, the CDR3 reads TGCGCCAGCAGCTTGGTTCCAGGGGAGTACTATGGCTACACCTTC.